A single T cell receptor (beta chain) is shown here with its context. The antigen remains unidentified. This sample was taken from a study of vaccination effects on CD4 cells after COVID-19. Study in general: Post-vaccine draws lagged the second dose by a median of 72 days.

Antigen-specific CD4+ T cell clonotypes were called by their expansion after viral peptide-pool culture in ViraFEST. Following culture for under 12 days, CD4+ T cells were isolated. Each participant received a vaccine that was either BNT162b2 or mRNA-1273, given as two doses. Nucleocapsid antibodies were negative in the vaccine recipients, who had never had SARS-CoV-2 infection. Days 3 and 7 were when half the medium was replaced with IL-2 medium. V was pared by 3 bases and J by 1 base, with 6 bases between. CDR1 is SGHTA and CDR2 is FQGTGA in the germline V gene. CDR3 length equals 13 residues. Libraries were prepared by immunoSEQ multiplex PCR; TCRdb keeps only in-frame clonotypes and omits some of them. The sample lists about 30,000 clones; over 75% were seen once. General observations from the study: Late post-vaccination samples showed marked contraction of infection- and vaccine-induced clones.

The clonotype originates from a human donor who received a COVID-19 vaccine. Some clones in this sample may be carry-over from other donors' samples. Sequenced here: CD4+ T cells from PBMCs cultured with SARS-CoV-2 spike peptides, sampled after COVID-19 vaccination. The chain is built from TRBV7-3 and TRBJ1-1; no clear D gene. CDR3 nucleotide sequence: TGTGCCAGCAGCTTCTCGCGGAACACTGAAGCTTTCTTT. Translation gives CASSFSRNTEAFF.